This T cell receptor beta chain appears in the sequencing data of a study of beta chain features in type 1 diabetes. About the study: Sorted cells numbering around 100,000,000 were examined across all samples.

cDNA synthesis used the whole RNA isolate, giving expressed TCRB sequences. Using immunoSEQ multiplex PCR, the repertoire was profiled, and TCRdb retains in-frame clones only, with some absent. The sample yields 350,000 to 450,000 clones, more than 11% seen once. Germline CDR1 reads SSHAT; CDR2 reads FNYEAQ (reference sequence). The CDR3 covers 16 residues. Comment on this clone: Antigen: not known. The junction and the germline gene differ at one end; a read error may be behind it.

General study points: Whether TCRB rearrangement is influenced by HLA type was left unresolved in this analysis. A PCR bias possibly favoring shorter templates would apply equally to patients and controls. Patients showed naive, central memory and Treg TCRB repertoires that appeared more similar than those of healthy donors.

Sequenced sample: naive CD4+ T cells from blood. The sequence was collected from a young man in good health. The rearrangement uses TRBV7-7 and TRBJ2-1; 9 bases align to TRBD2. The CDR3 spells CASSLAGASGANEQFF. The DNA of the CDR3 is TGTGCTAGCAGCTTAGCGGGAGCATCAGGTGCCAATGAGCAGTTCTTC. The whole variable domain, filled in from reference TRBV7-7 and TRBJ2-1, reads GAGVSQSPRYKVTKRGQDVTLRCDPISSHATLYWYQQALGQGPEFLTYFNYEAQPDKSGLPSDRFSAERPEGSISTLTIQRTEQRDSAMYRCASSLAGASGANEQFFGPGTRLTVL.